This T cell receptor (beta chain) was captured by sequencing in a study of radiation and T cells in renal cell carcinoma (TCRdb year 2020). For the wider study: In total, 53 samples underwent TCR beta sequencing: some 25 tumors plus 27 peripheral blood samples. Across all 53 samples, under 5,000,000 unique CDR3 nucleotide sequences encoding over 2.5 million unique CDR3 amino acid sequences were identified. The final blood draw took place at 4 weeks after radiation, the same time as nephrectomy. Here is what the overall study found, with its caveats: The single-armed trial design could not address effects of radiation dose or scheduling on the TCR repertoire. Dynamics of the blood repertoire were not tracked past 4 weeks after treatment. Because pretreatment tumor biopsies were not available, the study could not determine whether clonotypes were already present within the tumor at baseline. In blood, the top tumor clonotypes increased between baseline and 2 weeks post-radiation and then shrank by 4 weeks, which suggests that tumor-resident clones expanded only transiently.

Per the publication, the time point label means: blood 4 weeks post-SBRT, at nephrectomy. This specimen's treatment or condition label, per the study, means: 15 Gy SBRT to primary tumor, nephrectomy 4 weeks later. The samples were drawn from a clinical trial, where primary renal cell carcinomas were treated with 15 Gy of stereotactic body radiation therapy and then removed by nephrectomy 4 weeks afterward. To follow tumor-enriched clonotypes, peripheral blood was collected serially from radiation-treated patients at baseline and again at 2 weeks and 4 weeks after SBRT. Every patient's renal cell carcinoma showed clear cell pathology. The QIAamp DNA Blood Mini Kit (Qiagen) was used to prepare genomic DNA for TCR sequencing. The analyses included only samples that passed all quality control checks. The germline V gene sets CDR1 to SGHTA and CDR2 to FQGNSA. The CDR3 numbers 14 residues from cysteine through phenylalanine. Left in the record is the CDR3 DNA by itself, 42 bases read in frame from the first base. V and J are truncated by 5 bases and 2 bases respectively, leaving an intervening sequence of 13 bases.

With respect to this clone: What antigen it recognizes has not been identified. Per-nucleotide qualities are absent, and no much larger clonotype sits a single base away.

The immunoSEQ kit was used, according to the manufacturer's recommendations, to generate TCR beta libraries from genomic DNA. Library preparation used a first multiplex PCR with proprietary primers, then a second PCR adding unique barcodes, with bead cleanups after each round. A kit-provided positive control reaction and a negative control reaction were included in every sample batch. The final libraries were assessed on an Agilent 4200 TapeStation D1000 ScreenTape, pooled by volume, and quantified by qPCR. Sequencing was performed on an Illumina NextSeq500 using a MidOutput 150-cycle cartridge, with 156 Read1 cycles, 15 Index1 cycles, and the kit custom primers. The pooled library was loaded at 0.85 to 1 pM, with a roughly 18% PhiX control spiked in. On the authors' methods: Vendor-processed data were analyzed in R, and a clonotype was defined as all T cells sharing the same CDR3 nucleotide sequence. For clone abundance analyses, frequencies were normalized to the 10,000 most abundant clones per sample. Public T cell clones, which averaged fewer than five per sample, were excluded before analysis. A difference in abundance of at least 32-fold between compartments was used to define tumor-enriched and baseline blood-enriched clonotypes. Clonotypes expanded or contracted between blood time points were identified with a beta-binomial differential abundance model. Tumor-blood repertoire similarity was measured with the Baroni-Urbani and Buser coefficient, and group comparisons used two-tailed Wilcoxon tests in R. TCRdb mirrors the immuneACCESS table, restricted to in-frame sequences. Some clones are absent from its copies; in checked studies, under half trace to an unresolved V gene, and the reason for the others is unknown. V and J calls and clone size are given by that table; D and trimming were obtained from the DNA. The sample table lists roughly 45,000 clones, roughly four fifths of them with a count of one. 27% of the sample is held by the ten biggest clonotypes.

The input for sequencing was blood, taken from a patient whose treatment included radiotherapy and nephrectomy. The receptor chain draws on TRBV7-2 and TRBJ2-7; the D segment could be TRBD2, given 5 matching bases. The source of this sequence is a woman aged 70-85 years with renal cell carcinoma. The DNA reads as follows: TGTGCCAGCAGCCCCTCCAGGACTGCCTACGAGCAGTACTTC. This is translated as CASSPSRTAYEQYF. The full variable domain, with segments outside the CDR3 supplied by the reference TRBV7-2 and TRBJ2-7 proteins, appears as GAGVSQSPSNKVTEKGKDVELRCDPISGHTALYWYRQSLGQGLEFLIYFQGNSAPDKSGLPSDRFSAERTGGSVSTLTIQRTQQEDSAVYLCASSPSRTAYEQYFGPGTRLTVT.